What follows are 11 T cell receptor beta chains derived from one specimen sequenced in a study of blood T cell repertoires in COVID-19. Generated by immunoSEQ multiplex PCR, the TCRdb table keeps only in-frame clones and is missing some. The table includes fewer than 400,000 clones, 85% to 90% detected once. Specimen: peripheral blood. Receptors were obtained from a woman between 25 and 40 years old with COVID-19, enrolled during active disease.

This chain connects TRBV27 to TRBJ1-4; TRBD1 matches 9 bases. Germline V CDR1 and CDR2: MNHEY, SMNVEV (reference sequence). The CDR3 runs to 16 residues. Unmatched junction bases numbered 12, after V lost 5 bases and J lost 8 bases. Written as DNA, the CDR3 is TGTGCCAGCAGTCTTGGCCGAGGGACAGGGCAAGAAAAACTGTTTTTT. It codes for CASSLGRGTGQEKLFF.

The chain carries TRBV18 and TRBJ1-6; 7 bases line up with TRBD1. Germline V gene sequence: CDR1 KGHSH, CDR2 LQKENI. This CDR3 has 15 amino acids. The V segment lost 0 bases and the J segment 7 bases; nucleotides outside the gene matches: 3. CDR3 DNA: TGTGCCAGCTCACCACCGGGACAGAAGAATTCACCCCTCCACTTT. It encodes CASSPPGQKNSPLHF. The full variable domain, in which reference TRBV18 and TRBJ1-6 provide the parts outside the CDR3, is NAGVMQNPRHLVRRRGQEARLRCSPMKGHSHVYWYRQLPEEGLKFMVYLQKENIIDESGMPKERFSAEFPKEGPSILRIQQVVRGDSAAYFCASSPPGQKNSPLHFGNGTRLTVT.

CDR3 loop: CASSLSPGGNTEAFF. CDR3 in DNA: TGCGCCAGCAGCTTGTCGCCAGGGGGGAACACTGAAGCTTTCTTT. The chain has TRBV5-1 and TRBJ1-1, with TRBD1 matching 7 bases. Looked up from germline, CDR1 is SGHRS and CDR2 is YFSETQ. The V and J ends lost 1 base and 1 base, in that order; junction bases with no gene match: 4. CDR3 length: 15 residues.

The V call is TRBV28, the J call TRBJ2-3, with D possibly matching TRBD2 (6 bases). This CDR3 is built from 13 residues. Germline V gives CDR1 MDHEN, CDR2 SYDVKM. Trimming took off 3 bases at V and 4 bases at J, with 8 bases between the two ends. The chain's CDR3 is CASSFAGPDTQYF. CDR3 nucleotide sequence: TGTGCCAGCAGTTTTGCGGGGCCAGATACGCAGTATTTT.

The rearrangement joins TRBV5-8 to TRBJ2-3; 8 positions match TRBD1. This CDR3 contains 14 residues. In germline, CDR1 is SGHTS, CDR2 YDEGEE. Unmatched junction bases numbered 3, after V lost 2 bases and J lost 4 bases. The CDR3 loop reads CASSLRTGPDTQYF. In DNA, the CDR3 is TGTGCCAGCAGCTTACGGACAGGGCCAGATACGCAGTATTTT.

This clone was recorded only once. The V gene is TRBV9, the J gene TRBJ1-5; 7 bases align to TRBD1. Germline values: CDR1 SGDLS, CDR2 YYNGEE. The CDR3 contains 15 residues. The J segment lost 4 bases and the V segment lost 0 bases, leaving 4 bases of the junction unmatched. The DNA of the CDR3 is TGTGCCAGCAGCGTAGATGGGACAGCTAATCAGCCCCAGCATTTT. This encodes CASSVDGTANQPQHF.

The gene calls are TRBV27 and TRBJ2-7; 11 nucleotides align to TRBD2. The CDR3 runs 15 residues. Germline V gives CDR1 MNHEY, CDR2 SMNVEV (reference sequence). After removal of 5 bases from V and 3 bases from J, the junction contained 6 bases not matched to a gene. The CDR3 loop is CASSPLTSGNYEQYF. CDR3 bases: TGTGCCAGCAGTCCCTTGACTAGCGGGAACTACGAGCAGTACTTC.

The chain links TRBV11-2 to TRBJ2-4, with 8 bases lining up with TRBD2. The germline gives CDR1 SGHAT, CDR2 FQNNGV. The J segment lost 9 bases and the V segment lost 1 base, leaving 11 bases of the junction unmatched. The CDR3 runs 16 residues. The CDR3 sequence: CASSLVLPGLEGIQYF. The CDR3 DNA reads TGTGCCAGCAGCTTAGTTCTTCCGGGACTAGAAGGCATTCAGTACTTC.

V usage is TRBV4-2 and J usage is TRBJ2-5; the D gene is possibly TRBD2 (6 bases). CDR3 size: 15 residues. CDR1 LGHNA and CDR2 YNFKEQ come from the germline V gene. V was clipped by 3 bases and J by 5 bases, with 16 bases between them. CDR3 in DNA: TGTGCCAGCAGCCAGATTACGGGAGAGGGGGAGACCCAGTACTTC. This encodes CASSQITGEGETQYF.

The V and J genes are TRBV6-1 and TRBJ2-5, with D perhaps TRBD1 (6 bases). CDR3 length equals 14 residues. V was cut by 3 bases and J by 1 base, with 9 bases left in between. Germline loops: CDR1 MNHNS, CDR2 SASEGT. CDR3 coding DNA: TGTGCCAGCAGTGATTCAGGGGTCCAAGAGACCCAGTACTTC. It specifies CASSDSGVQETQYF.

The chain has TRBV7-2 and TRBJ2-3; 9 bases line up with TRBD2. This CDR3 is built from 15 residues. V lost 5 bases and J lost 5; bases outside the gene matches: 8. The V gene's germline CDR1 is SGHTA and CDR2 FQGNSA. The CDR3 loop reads CASSLGLAKGDTQYF. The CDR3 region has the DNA TGTGCCAGCAGCCTGGGACTAGCCAAAGGAGATACGCAGTATTTT.